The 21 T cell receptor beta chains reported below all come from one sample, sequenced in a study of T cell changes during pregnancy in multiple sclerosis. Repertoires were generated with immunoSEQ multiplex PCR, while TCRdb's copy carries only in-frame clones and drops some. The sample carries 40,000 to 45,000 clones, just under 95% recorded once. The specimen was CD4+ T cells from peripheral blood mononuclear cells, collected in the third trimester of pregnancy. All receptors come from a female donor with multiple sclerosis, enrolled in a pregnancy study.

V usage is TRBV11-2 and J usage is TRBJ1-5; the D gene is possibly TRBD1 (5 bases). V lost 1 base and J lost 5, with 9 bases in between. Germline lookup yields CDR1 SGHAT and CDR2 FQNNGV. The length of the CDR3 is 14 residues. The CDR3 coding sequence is TGTGCCAGCAGCTTAGGCAGGGCTGATCAGCCCCAGCATTTT. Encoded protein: CASSLGRADQPQHF.

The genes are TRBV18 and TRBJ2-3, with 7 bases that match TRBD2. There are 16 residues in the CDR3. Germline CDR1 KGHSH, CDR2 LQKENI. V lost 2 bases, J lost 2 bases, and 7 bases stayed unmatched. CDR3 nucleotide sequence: TGTGCCAGCTCACCAGCAGCGGGACTCACCACAGATACGCAGTATTTT. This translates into CASSPAAGLTTDTQYF.

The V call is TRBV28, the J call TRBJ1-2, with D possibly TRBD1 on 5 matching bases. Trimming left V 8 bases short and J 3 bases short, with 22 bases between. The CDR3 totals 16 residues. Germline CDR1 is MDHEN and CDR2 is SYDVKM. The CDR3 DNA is TGTGCCAGCTCTCCGGGGGGAGGCAAATCATACTATGGCTACACCTTC. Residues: CASSPGGGKSYYGYTF.

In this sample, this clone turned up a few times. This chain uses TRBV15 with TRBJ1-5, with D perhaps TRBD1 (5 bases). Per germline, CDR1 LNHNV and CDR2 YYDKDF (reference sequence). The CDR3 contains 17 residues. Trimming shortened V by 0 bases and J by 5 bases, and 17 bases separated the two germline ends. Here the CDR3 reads CATSREKAGNRYQPQHF. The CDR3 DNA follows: TGTGCCACCAGCAGAGAAAAAGCAGGGAATCGATATCAGCCCCAGCATTTT. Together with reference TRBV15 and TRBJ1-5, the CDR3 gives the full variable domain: DAMVIQNPRYQVTQFGKPVTLSCSQTLNHNVMYWYQQKSSQAPKLLFHYYDKDFNNEADTPDNFQSRRPNTSFCFLDIRSPGLGDTAMYLCATSREKAGNRYQPQHFGDGTRLSIL.

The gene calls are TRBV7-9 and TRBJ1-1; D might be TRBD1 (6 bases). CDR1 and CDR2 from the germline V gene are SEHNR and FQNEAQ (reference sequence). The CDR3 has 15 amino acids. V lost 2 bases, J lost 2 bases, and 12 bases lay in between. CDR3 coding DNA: TGTGCCAGCAGCTTACCGGGGGGCTTAAACACTGAAGCTTTCTTT. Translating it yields CASSLPGGLNTEAFF.

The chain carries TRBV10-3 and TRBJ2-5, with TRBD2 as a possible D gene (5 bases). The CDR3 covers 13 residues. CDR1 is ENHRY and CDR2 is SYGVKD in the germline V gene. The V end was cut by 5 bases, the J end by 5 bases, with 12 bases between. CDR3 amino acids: CAISRQGGETQYF. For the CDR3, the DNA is TGTGCCATCAGTCGCCAAGGCGGGGAGACCCAGTACTTC.

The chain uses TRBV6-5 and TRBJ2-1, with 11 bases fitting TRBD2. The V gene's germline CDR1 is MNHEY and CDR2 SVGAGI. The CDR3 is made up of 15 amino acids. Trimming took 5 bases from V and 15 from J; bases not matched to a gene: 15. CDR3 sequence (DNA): TGTGCCAGCAGTCCCACTCCGGGGACTAGCGGCAGGGGGTTCTTC. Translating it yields CASSPTPGTSGRGFF.

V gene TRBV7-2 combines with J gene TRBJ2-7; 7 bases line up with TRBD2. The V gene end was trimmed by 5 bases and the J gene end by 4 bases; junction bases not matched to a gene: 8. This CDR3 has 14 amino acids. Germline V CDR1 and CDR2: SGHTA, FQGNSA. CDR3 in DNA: TGTGCCAGCAGCGGGGGGGAGTTTGGTTACGAGCAGTACTTC. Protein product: CASSGGEFGYEQYF.

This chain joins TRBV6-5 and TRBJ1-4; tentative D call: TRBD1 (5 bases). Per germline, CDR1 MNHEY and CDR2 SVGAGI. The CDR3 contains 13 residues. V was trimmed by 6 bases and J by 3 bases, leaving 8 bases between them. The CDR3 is CASRGGSNEKLFF. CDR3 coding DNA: TGTGCCAGCAGGGGGGGTTCTAATGAAAAACTGTTTTTT.

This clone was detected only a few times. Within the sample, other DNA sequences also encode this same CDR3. CDR3 nucleotide sequence: TGTGCCAGCTCACCGATTAGCAGGAACACTGAAGCTTTCTTT. Translating it yields CASSPISRNTEAFF. The rearrangement joins TRBV18 to TRBJ1-1; D is uncertain. This CDR3 has 14 amino acids. Trimming left V 3 bases short and J 1 base short, with 9 bases between. Looked up from germline, CDR1 is KGHSH and CDR2 is LQKENI.

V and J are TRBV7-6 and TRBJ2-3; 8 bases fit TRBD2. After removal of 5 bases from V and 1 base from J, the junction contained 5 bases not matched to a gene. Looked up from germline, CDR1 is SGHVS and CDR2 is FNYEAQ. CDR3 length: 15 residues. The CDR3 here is CASSPGGLGTDTQYF. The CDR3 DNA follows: TGTGCCAGCAGCCCGGGGGGGCTAGGCACAGATACGCAGTATTTT.

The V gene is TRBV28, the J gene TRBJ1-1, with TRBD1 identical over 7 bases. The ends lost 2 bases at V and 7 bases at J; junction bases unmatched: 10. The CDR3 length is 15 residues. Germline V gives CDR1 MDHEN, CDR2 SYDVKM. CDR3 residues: CASSLTGQGVNEAFF. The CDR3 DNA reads TGTGCCAGCAGTTTAACCGGGCAGGGGGTTAATGAAGCTTTCTTT.

CDR3 amino acids: CASIPDRTFYGYTF. In DNA form, the CDR3 reads TGTGCCAGCATCCCAGACAGGACCTTCTATGGCTACACCTTC. The chain couples TRBV28 to TRBJ1-2; possibly TRBD1 for D (6 bases). This CDR3 has 14 amino acids. The V gene's germline CDR1 is MDHEN and CDR2 SYDVKM. Trimming cost V 7 bases and J 4 bases, with 16 bases left between them.

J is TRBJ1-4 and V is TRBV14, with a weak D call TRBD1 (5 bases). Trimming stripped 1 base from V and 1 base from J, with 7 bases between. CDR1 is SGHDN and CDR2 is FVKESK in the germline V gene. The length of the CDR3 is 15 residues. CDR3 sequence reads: CASSQVGGTNEKLFF. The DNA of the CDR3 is TGTGCCAGCAGCCAAGTCGGGGGAACTAATGAAAAACTGTTTTTT.

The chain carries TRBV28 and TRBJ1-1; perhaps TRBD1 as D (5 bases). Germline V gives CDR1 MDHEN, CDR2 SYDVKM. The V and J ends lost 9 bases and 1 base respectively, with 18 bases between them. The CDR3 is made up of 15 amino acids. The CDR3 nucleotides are TGTGCCAGTATTCGCCCAGGGTATCAGAACACTGAAGCTTTCTTT. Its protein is CASIRPGYQNTEAFF.

In nucleotides, the CDR3 is TGTGCCAGCATTCAAAGTCGCGGGGGACCTGGGAAAAAACTGTTTTTT. Protein product: CASIQSRGGPGKKLFF. The V and J genes are TRBV28 and TRBJ1-4, with a tentative D call TRBD1 (5 bases). Germline V gene data show CDR1 as MDHEN and CDR2 as SYDVKM. The germline V and J ends were trimmed by 7 bases and 9 bases, with 24 bases remaining between them. The CDR3 runs 16 residues.

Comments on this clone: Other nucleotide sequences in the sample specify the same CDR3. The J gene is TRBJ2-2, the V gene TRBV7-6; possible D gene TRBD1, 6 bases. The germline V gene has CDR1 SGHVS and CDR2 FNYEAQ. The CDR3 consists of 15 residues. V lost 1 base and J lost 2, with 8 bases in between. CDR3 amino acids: CASSLGTANTGELFF. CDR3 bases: TGTGCCAGCAGCTTAGGGACAGCAAACACCGGGGAGCTGTTTTTT.

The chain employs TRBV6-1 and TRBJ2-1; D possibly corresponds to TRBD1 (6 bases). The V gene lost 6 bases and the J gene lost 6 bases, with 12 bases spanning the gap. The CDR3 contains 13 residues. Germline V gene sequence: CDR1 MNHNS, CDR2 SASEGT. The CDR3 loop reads CASRQGHFNEQFF. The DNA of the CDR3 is TGTGCCAGCAGACAGGGCCACTTCAATGAGCAGTTCTTC.

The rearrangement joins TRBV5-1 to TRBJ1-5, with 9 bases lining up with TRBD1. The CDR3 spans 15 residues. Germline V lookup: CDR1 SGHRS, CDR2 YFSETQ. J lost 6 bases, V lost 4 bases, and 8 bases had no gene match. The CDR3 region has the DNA TGCGCCAGCAGCGAGACAGGGGGAGAACGTCAGCCCCAGCATTTT. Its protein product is CASSETGGERQPQHF.

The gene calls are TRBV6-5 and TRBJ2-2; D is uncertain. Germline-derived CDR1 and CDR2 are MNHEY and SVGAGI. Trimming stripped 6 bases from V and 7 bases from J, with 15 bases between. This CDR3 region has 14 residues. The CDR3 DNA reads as TGTGCCAGCAGAACTTCCCTGCCTAGCGGGGAGCTGTTTTTT. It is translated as CASRTSLPSGELFF.

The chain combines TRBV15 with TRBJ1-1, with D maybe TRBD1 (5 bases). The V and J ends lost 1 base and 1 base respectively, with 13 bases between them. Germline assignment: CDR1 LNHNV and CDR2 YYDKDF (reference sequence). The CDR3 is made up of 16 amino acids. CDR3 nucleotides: TGTGCCACCAGCAGAGCCCCTCGGGGGTCGAACACTGAAGCTTTCTTT. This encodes CATSRAPRGSNTEAFF.